A single sample is the source of the 32 T cell receptor beta chains below, sequenced in a study of vaccination effects on CD4 cells after COVID-19 (dated by TCRdb to about 2022). To identify antigen-specific CD4+ T cell clonotypes by their expansion, the ViraFEST assay first stimulated PBMC with viral peptide pools and then applied TCR sequencing. After approximately 11 days of culture, CD4+ T cells were isolated with the EasySep CD4+ T cell isolation kit. Negative nucleocapsid antibody results before and after vaccination confirmed that the healthy vaccine recipients had no prior SARS-CoV-2 infection. The method was the immunoSEQ multiplex PCR assay. Not all clones reach the TCRdb copy of this immuneACCESS table, which keeps in-frame sequences only. Checked studies attribute under half of the gap to unresolved V genes and leave the rest unexplained. This sample gives about 22,000 clones in total; around 70% of them show up just once. Jointly, the top ten make up 20% to 30% of the sample.

No cognate antigen is known for these TCRs. The material sequenced was CD4+ T cells from PBMCs cultured with HCoV-NL63 spike peptides, taken before COVID-19 vaccination. The cell subset or site label corresponds to: HCoV-NL63 spike overlapping peptide pool stimulation. The receptor source for this set is a human donor who received a COVID-19 vaccine.

The chain carries TRBV18 and TRBJ1-3; D unclear. From germline, CDR1 is KGHSH and CDR2 LQKENI. V was cut by 1 base and J by 2 bases, with 6 bases left in between. The CDR3 is 14 residues long. This chain's CDR3 is CASSPQGTGNTIYF. CDR3 nucleotide sequence: TGTGCCAGCTCACCACAGGGAACTGGAAACACCATATATTTT.

The chain couples TRBV7-9 to TRBJ1-2; maybe TRBD1 (6 bases). V was shortened by 3 bases and J by 2 bases, with 10 bases between the two germline ends. Looked up from germline, CDR1 is SEHNR and CDR2 is FQNEAQ (reference sequence). The CDR3 is 14 residues long. CDR3 protein: CASSFRGVNYGYTF. The CDR3 DNA reads as TGTGCCAGCAGCTTCAGGGGAGTCAACTATGGCTACACCTTC.

This clone was observed a handful of times. The J gene is TRBJ1-1, the V gene TRBV6-2 or TRBV6-3; D might be TRBD1 (5 bases). Trimming cost V 1 base and J 10 bases, with 19 bases left between them. This CDR3 has 15 residues. The germline V gene has CDR1 MNHEY and CDR2 SVGEGT. This CDR3 reads CASSYFAGTSKGAFF. Written as DNA, the CDR3 is TGTGCCAGCAGTTACTTCGCCGGGACCTCCAAGGGAGCTTTCTTT.

This chain joins TRBV10-2 and TRBJ1-6; D is undetermined. The germline V gene has CDR1 WSHSY and CDR2 SAAADI. The CDR3 totals 12 residues. V was cut by 3 bases and J by 7 bases, with 4 bases left in between. The CDR3 loop is CASSEYNSPLHF. Written as DNA, the CDR3 is TGCGCCAGCAGTGAATACAATTCACCCCTCCACTTT.

The chain links TRBV30 to TRBJ1-2, with no clear D. The germline V and J ends were trimmed by 0 bases and 3 bases, with 8 bases remaining between them. Germline CDR1 and CDR2: GTSNPN and SVGIG (reference sequence). CDR3 length: 13 residues. As DNA, the CDR3 is TGTGCCTGGAGTGTAGGGTCTCACTATGGCTACACCTTC. This encodes CAWSVGSHYGYTF. The variable domain in full, completed from reference TRBV30 and TRBJ1-2, reads SQTIHQWPATLVQPVGSPLSLECTVEGTSNPNLYWYRQAAGRGLQLLFYSVGIGQISSEVPQNLSASRPQDRQFILSSKKLLLSDSGFYLCAWSVGSHYGYTFGSGTRLTVV.

The V call is TRBV7-9, the J call TRBJ2-7; no definite D call. This CDR3 has 14 residues. CDR1 is SEHNR and CDR2 is FQNEAQ in the germline V gene (reference sequence). Deletions cut 3 bases from V and 3 bases from J, with 12 bases between. This CDR3 is CASSLGSPIYEQYF. The CDR3, as DNA: TGTGCCAGCAGCTTGGGTAGCCCCATCTACGAGCAGTACTTC.

As to this clone: A junction boundary mismatches the germline segment, possibly from a read error. V is TRBV27 and J is TRBJ1-2, with D unresolved. Germline V lookup: CDR1 MNHEY, CDR2 SMNVEV (reference sequence). This CDR3 is built from 11 residues. The chain's CDR3 is CATSFEDGYTF. The CDR3 DNA reads TGTGCCACCAGTTTTGAGGATGGCTACACCTTC.

The chain has TRBV10-3 and TRBJ2-5; a possible D gene is TRBD2 (5 bases). Per the germline V gene, CDR1 is ENHRY and CDR2 is SYGVKD. The V end was cut by 10 bases, the J end by 1 base, with 13 bases between. This CDR3 region has 13 residues. The CDR3, as DNA: TGTGCCAGCCATGATCGGGGCCAAGAGACCCAGTACTTC. Amino acids: CASHDRGQETQYF.

The CDR3 DNA is TGTGCCAGCAGCTTAAGGCAGGGGGCCGGGGAGCTGTTTTTT. Amino acids: CASSLRQGAGELFF. V and J are TRBV11-2 and TRBJ2-2, with TRBD1 identical over 7 bases. The CDR3 has 14 amino acids. Unmatched junction bases numbered 3, after V lost 2 bases and J lost 6 bases. Germline V CDR1 and CDR2: SGHAT, FQNNGV.

V and J are TRBV6-1 and TRBJ2-1; 8 nucleotides match TRBD2. The germline CDR1 and CDR2 sequences are MNHNS and SASEGT. The V and J ends lost 2 bases and 7 bases, in that order; junction bases with no gene match: 7. The length of the CDR3 is 15 residues. CDR3: CASSEIGLAGNEQFF. The CDR3 DNA is TGTGCCAGCAGTGAAATTGGACTAGCTGGGAATGAGCAGTTCTTC.

The rearrangement links TRBV7-2 to TRBJ2-5, with 14 bases lining up with TRBD2. Germline V lookup: CDR1 SGHTA, CDR2 FQGNSA. V shed 1 base, J shed 4 bases, and the junction held 5 bases outside the gene matches. The CDR3 totals 17 residues. The CDR3 reads CASSLVRLAGGGETQYF. The DNA of the CDR3 is TGTGCCAGCAGCTTAGTCAGACTAGCGGGAGGGGGAGAGACCCAGTACTTC.

The chain employs TRBV30 and TRBJ2-3; 7 nucleotides match TRBD2. Germline V CDR1 and CDR2: GTSNPN, SVGIG (reference sequence). This CDR3 has 14 residues. The junction had 4 bases not matched to a gene; V was cut back by 0 bases and J by 4 bases. CDR3 sequence (DNA): TGTGCCTGGAGTGTCGGCGGGAGCTCAGATACGCAGTATTTT. Its protein product is CAWSVGGSSDTQYF.

The chain links TRBV14 to TRBJ1-4; D is ambiguous. CDR3 length equals 13 residues. Trimming left V 1 base short and J 8 bases short, with 8 bases between. Germline V gives CDR1 SGHDN, CDR2 FVKESK. In DNA form, the CDR3 reads TGTGCCAGCAGCCAAGGGACGGCCGAAAAACTGTTTTTT. This gives the protein CASSQGTAEKLFF.

CDR3 coding DNA: TGTGCCAGCAGCCAATTCAGCGAGGGGGGTAACACCTTC. Encoded protein: CASSQFSEGGNTF. The chain employs TRBV4-2 and TRBJ1-2; perhaps TRBD1 as D (6 bases). Trimming took off 2 bases at V and 12 bases at J, with 16 bases between the two ends. Germline V gives CDR1 LGHNA, CDR2 YNFKEQ. The CDR3 extends over 13 amino acids.

This chain joins TRBV30 and TRBJ2-7, with 11 bases that match TRBD1. Germline V CDR1 and CDR2: GTSNPN, SVGIG (reference sequence). CDR3 length equals 13 residues. The trim removed 8 bases at V and 3 bases at J, leaving 6 bases unmatched. The CDR3 region is CAATGTGGYEQYF. DNA of the CDR3: TGTGCCGCTACAGGGACAGGGGGCTACGAGCAGTACTTC. Filled out from reference TRBV30 and TRBJ2-7, the complete variable domain reads SQTIHQWPATLVQPVGSPLSLECTVEGTSNPNLYWYRQAAGRGLQLLFYSVGIGQISSEVPQNLSASRPQDRQFILSSKKLLLSDSGFYLCAATGTGGYEQYFGPGTRLTVT.

This CDR3 is CASSEGGPSEAFF. The CDR3 DNA is TGTGCCAGCAGTGAAGGAGGACCTTCTGAAGCTTTCTTT. The V call is TRBV6-1, the J call TRBJ1-1; no definite D call. The V gene's germline CDR1 is MNHNS and CDR2 SASEGT. V shed 1 base and J shed 6 bases, with 9 bases lying between them. The CDR3 sequence is 13 residues long.

The genes are TRBV30 and TRBJ2-5; D unclear. The CDR3 spans 16 residues. CDR1 is GTSNPN and CDR2 is SVGIG in the germline V gene (reference sequence). Trimming cost V 0 bases and J 2 bases, with 16 bases left between them. CDR3 sequence (DNA): TGTGCCTGGAGTGTACTTAGGGCAGGAAGGCAAGAGACCCAGTACTTC. Protein sequence: CAWSVLRAGRQETQYF.

This clone occurred a few times. V and J are TRBV18 and TRBJ2-7; D remains unclear. V shed 4 bases and J shed 0 bases, with 4 bases lying between them. This CDR3 has 12 amino acids. Per germline, CDR1 KGHSH and CDR2 LQKENI. The CDR3 DNA reads TGTGCCAGCTCACTCAGCTCCTACGAGCAGTACTTC. Protein product: CASSLSSYEQYF.

J is TRBJ2-7 and V is TRBV7-2, with 8 bases matching TRBD2. The V gene's germline CDR1 is SGHTA and CDR2 FQGNSA. V lost 1 base and J lost 5; bases outside the gene matches: 7. The CDR3 length is 15 residues. This CDR3 reads CASSLVGGRRHEQYF. The CDR3 region has the DNA TGTGCCAGCAGCTTAGTGGGCGGGAGGCGCCACGAGCAGTACTTC. The full variable domain, rest sourced from reference TRBV7-2 and TRBJ2-7, is GAGVSQSPSNKVTEKGKDVELRCDPISGHTALYWYRQSLGQGLEFLIYFQGNSAPDKSGLPSDRFSAERTGGSVSTLTIQRTQQEDSAVYLCASSLVGGRRHEQYFGPGTRLTVT.

This clone has a handful of counts. This sequence joins TRBV5-1 and TRBJ2-1; D remains unclear. This CDR3 contains 12 residues. Trimming took off 1 base at V and 7 bases at J, with 6 bases between the two ends. Germline V gene sequence: CDR1 SGHRS, CDR2 YFSETQ. CDR3 nucleotides: TGCGCCAGCAGCTTGAGCCGAAATGAGCAGTTCTTC. It specifies CASSLSRNEQFF. Full variable domain (rest looked up from reference TRBV5-1 and TRBJ2-1): KAGVTQTPRYLIKTRGQQVTLSCSPISGHRSVSWYQQTPGQGLQFLFEYFSETQRNKGNFPGRFSGRQFSNSRSEMNVSTLELGDSALYLCASSLSRNEQFFGPGTRLTVL.

By sample share, this clone is medium-sized. The CDR3 reads CASTPMVAGTYNEQFF. The CDR3 DNA reads TGTGCCAGCACTCCCATGGTAGCGGGGACCTACAATGAGCAGTTCTTC. This chain links TRBV28 with TRBJ2-1; 8 bases align to TRBD2. This CDR3 comprises 16 residues. CDR1 and CDR2 from the germline V gene are MDHEN and SYDVKM. V trimming: 7 bases; J trimming: 2 bases; junction bases outside the gene matches: 10.

The chain links TRBV6-2 or TRBV6-3 to TRBJ2-1, with TRBD2 matching 9 bases. This CDR3 has 17 amino acids. Per germline, CDR1 MNHEY and CDR2 SVGEGT. Unmatched junction bases numbered 14, after V lost 3 bases and J lost 8 bases. The CDR3 nucleotides are TGTGCCAGCAGTTATTCCGGGGGACTAGCCCACGGCGATGAGCAGTTCTTC. Protein product: CASSYSGGLAHGDEQFF.

This clone was observed a few times. The chain carries TRBV11-2 and TRBJ1-2, with no clear D. CDR1 and CDR2 (germline): SGHAT, FQNNGV. The CDR3 has 15 amino acids. V lost 4 bases to trimming and J lost 4 bases, with 16 bases between them. For the CDR3, the DNA is TGTGCCAGCAGCTCCACTTACTCCGCTAGCTATGGCTACACCTTC. This translates into CASSSTYSASYGYTF.

This rearrangement joins TRBV3-1 (or the pseudogene TRBV3-2) to TRBJ2-2; 9 bases are a match to TRBD1. The CDR3 length is 18 residues. V was clipped by 1 base and J by 6 bases; unmatched bases: 12. Germline V gene sequence: CDR1 LGHDT, CDR2 YNNKEL (reference sequence). Here the CDR3 reads CASSQVGTGWSKSGELFF. Written as DNA, the CDR3 is TGTGCCAGCAGCCAAGTGGGGACAGGGTGGTCGAAATCCGGGGAGCTGTTTTTT.

The V and J genes are TRBV4-3 and TRBJ1-1; 7 bases align to TRBD1. CDR3 length: 16 amino acids. Germline lookup yields CDR1 LGHNA and CDR2 YSLEER. The V and J ends lost 0 bases and 4 bases, in that order; junction bases with no gene match: 8. The chain's CDR3 is CASSQDPQGGPTEAFF. The CDR3 bases are TGCGCCAGCAGCCAAGACCCCCAGGGGGGGCCCACTGAAGCTTTCTTT.

This clone was observed a few times. The J gene is TRBJ1-2, the V gene TRBV5-1; TRBD1 aligns across 9 bases. The length of the CDR3 is 14 residues. With 4 bases clipped from V and 7 bases from J, the junction kept 8 bases outside the gene matches. The germline gives CDR1 SGHRS, CDR2 YFSETQ. The DNA of the CDR3 is TGCGCCAGCAGCCCTGGGACAGGGCAAGGTGGCTACACCTTC. Amino acid sequence: CASSPGTGQGGYTF.

This clone was seen a few times. V usage is TRBV5-5 and J usage is TRBJ1-1; 8 bases match TRBD1. CDR1 and CDR2 (germline): SGHKS, YYEKEE (reference sequence). V shed 4 bases and J 5 bases; nucleotides not matched to a gene: 4. The CDR3 spans 13 residues. CDR3 residues: CASSPTGETEAFF. The CDR3 bases are TGTGCCAGCAGCCCGACAGGGGAGACTGAAGCTTTCTTT.

The chain combines TRBV7-9 with TRBJ1-1; D is ambiguous. The CDR3 has 15 amino acids. Trimming took 2 bases from V and 4 from J, leaving 14 bases between them. Per the germline V gene, CDR1 is SEHNR and CDR2 is FQNEAQ (reference sequence). CDR3 loop: CASSLYTESSTEAFF. In nucleotides, the CDR3 is TGTGCCAGCAGCTTATATACAGAGAGTAGCACTGAAGCTTTCTTT.

The rearrangement uses TRBV10-3 and TRBJ2-1, with D perhaps TRBD1 (6 bases). Trimming took 4 bases from V and 6 from J, leaving 13 bases between them. Germline loops: CDR1 ENHRY, CDR2 SYGVKD. This CDR3 region has 14 residues. The CDR3 DNA sequence: TGTGCCATCAGTGGAGACAGGTCTTTCAATGAGCAGTTCTTC. This translates into CAISGDRSFNEQFF.

This chain uses TRBV2 with TRBJ2-2, with 8 bases fitting TRBD2. V shed 7 bases, J shed 4 bases, and the junction held 11 bases outside the gene matches. The CDR3 length is 16 residues. Germline CDR1 is SNHLY and CDR2 is FYNNEI. CDR3 region: CASNREGTTITGELFF. DNA for the CDR3: TGTGCCAGCAATCGGGAGGGGACTACAATCACCGGGGAGCTGTTTTTT.

The chain couples TRBV30 to TRBJ2-2; possible D gene TRBD2, 7 bases. The CDR3 is made up of 15 amino acids. Trimming stripped 6 bases from V and 2 bases from J, with 16 bases between. Germline values: CDR1 GTSNPN, CDR2 SVGIG (reference sequence). The CDR3, as DNA: TGTGCCTGTTCAAGGCGGGGGCTAAACACCGGGGAGCTGTTTTTT. It specifies CACSRRGLNTGELFF.

The chain has TRBV11-3 and TRBJ2-2; 9 positions agree with TRBD2. The V gene's germline CDR1 is SGHNT and CDR2 YENEEA. The length of the CDR3 is 16 residues. Trimming took 5 bases from V and 4 from J; bases not matched to a gene: 8. The CDR3 coding sequence is TGTGCCAGCAGCATGGAAGCGGGAGGTATCACCGGGGAGCTGTTTTTT. It translates to CASSMEAGGITGELFF.